This T cell receptor beta chain came from a study of blood T cell repertoires in COVID-19. Study at large: PBMCs, B-cell-depleted T cells, or T cells were the source of the cDNA or gDNA that made up the material.

Per the authors' pipeline: Reference gene primers were amplified, and this amplification served to estimate nucleated cell counts. Sequenced by immunoSEQ multiplex PCR; TCRdb stores in-frame clones only, minus some. That table furnishes V, J and clone size, whereas the DNA furnished D and trimming. The table has roughly 150,000 clones, roughly 84% seen once. Trimming cost V 5 bases and J 10 bases; bases outside gene matches: 7. The CDR3 length is 15 residues. CDR1 is MNHEY and CDR2 is SVGEGT in the germline V gene. Sequenced sample: peripheral blood. The receptor was derived from a human donor in a cohort sampled during active COVID-19. The gene calls are TRBV6-2 or TRBV6-3 and TRBJ2-1, with 14 bases lining up with TRBD2. The CDR3 sequence: CASSRTSGGPIEQFF. The CDR3 DNA reads as TGTGCCAGCAGTCGGACTAGCGGGGGGCCCATAGAGCAGTTCTTC.